This T cell receptor beta chain is drawn from a study of patients and donors after allogeneic stem cell transplantation. V dropped 3 bases and J dropped 5 bases, with 11 bases sitting between them. Germline V gene data show CDR1 as SGDLS and CDR2 as YYNGEE. The CDR3 has 13 residues. Each CDR3 protein gets one entry after TCRdb re-called the RT-PCR reads with MiXCR. The sample carries 800,000 to 1,000,000 distinct CDR3 sequences, 15% to 20% recorded once. Material: blood, either unsorted or a sorted T cell fraction (not recorded which). The chain carries TRBV9 and TRBJ2-5; D is perhaps TRBD1 or TRBD2 (5 bases each). The origin of this receptor is a human donor who was either an allogeneic HSCT recipient or a stem cell or donor lymphocyte infusion donor (not recorded which). It is not recorded whose cells these are; they may come from a transplant donor. This chain's CDR3 is CASSAIGTETQYF. For the CDR3, the DNA is TGTGCCAGCAGCGCGATCGGGACGGAGACCCAGTACTTC.